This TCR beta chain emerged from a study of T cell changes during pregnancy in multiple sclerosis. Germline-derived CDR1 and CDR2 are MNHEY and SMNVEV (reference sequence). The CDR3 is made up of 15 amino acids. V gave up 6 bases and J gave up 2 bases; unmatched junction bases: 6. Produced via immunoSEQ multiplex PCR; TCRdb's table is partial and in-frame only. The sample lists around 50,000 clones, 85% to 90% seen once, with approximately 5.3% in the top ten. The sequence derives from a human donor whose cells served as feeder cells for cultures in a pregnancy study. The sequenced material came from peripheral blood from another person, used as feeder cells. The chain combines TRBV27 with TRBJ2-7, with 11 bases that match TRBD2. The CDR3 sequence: CASSLSGGAPYEQYF. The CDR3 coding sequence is TGTGCCAGCAGCCTTAGCGGGGGGGCCCCCTACGAGCAGTACTTC.